Included here is one T cell receptor (beta chain) sequence, with context. The method was immunoSEQ multiplex PCR; TCRdb's version includes in-frame clones alone and lacks a portion of them. The sample carries 130,000 to 150,000 clones, 75% to 85% recorded once. The entry originates in a study of blood T cell repertoires in COVID-19. CDR1 is KGHDR, CDR2 SFDVKD, per germline. The CDR3 totals 17 residues. V trimming: 8 bases; J trimming: 0 bases; junction bases outside the gene matches: 8. This chain links TRBV24-1 with TRBJ2-1; 11 bases match TRBD2. The sample comprised peripheral blood. The clonotype comes from a man between 65 and 85 years old who had recovered from COVID-19. The CDR3 is CATTTSGSPSSYNEQFF. The CDR3 DNA follows: TGTGCCACCACAACTAGCGGGAGCCCGAGCTCCTACAATGAGCAGTTCTTC.